This TCR beta chain stems from a study of cytomegalovirus exposure and HLA in healthy donors. The study, taken as a whole, reports: Among the CMV-associated chains, three were confirmed in vitro as specific for CMV antigens. Around 160 TCR beta chains were listed as cytomegalovirus-associated.

The V segment lost 6 bases and the J segment 4 bases; nucleotides outside the gene matches: 10. Germline CDR1 and CDR2: MDHEN and SYDVKM. The CDR3 totals 15 residues. This clone was seen only once. Antigen unknown. Sequenced by immunoSEQ multiplex PCR; TCRdb stores in-frame clones only, minus some. Of some 130,000 clones listed, about 83% are singletons. It was the approximately 130-subject validation cohort, separate from the roughly 700-subject first cohort, to which the donors belonged. The origin of this receptor is a woman aged 25 to 39 in good health and CMV-seronegative. The chain uses TRBV28 and TRBJ1-2; 8 nucleotides agree with TRBD1. Sequencing input: PBMCs. CDR3 amino acids: CASSPRDRWGYGYTF. CDR3 nucleotides: TGTGCCAGCAGCCCACGGGACAGGTGGGGCTATGGCTACACCTTC.